Each of the 31 T cell receptor beta chains below was sequenced from the same sample in a study of cytomegalovirus exposure and HLA in healthy donors. The PCR contained 60 Vbeta and 13 Jbeta primers. Libraries were prepared by immunoSEQ multiplex PCR; TCRdb keeps only in-frame clonotypes and omits some of them. This table holds about 170,000 clones, nearly 80% found once. The material sequenced was PBMCs. The source is a woman between 50 and 59 years old in good health and CMV-seropositive.

The rearrangement links TRBV7-9 to TRBJ1-5; no definite D call. V lost 5 bases to trimming and J lost 2 bases, with 7 bases between them. The CDR3 is 13 residues long. Germline CDR1 reads SEHNR; CDR2 reads FQNEAQ (reference sequence). Here the CDR3 reads CASSPLGNQPQHF. CDR3 DNA sequence: TGTGCCAGCAGCCCCCTCGGCAATCAGCCCCAGCATTTT. The full variable domain, its missing parts supplied by reference TRBV7-9 and TRBJ1-5, is DTGVSQNPRHKITKRGQNVTFRCDPISEHNRLYWYRQTLGQGPEFLTYFQNEAQLEKSRLLSDRFSAERPKGSFSTLEIQRTEQGDSAMYLCASSPLGNQPQHFGDGTRLSIL.

This clone was found a few times. The gene calls are TRBV7-9 and TRBJ2-1; perhaps TRBD2 as D (7 bases). The length of the CDR3 is 15 residues. The V end lost 3 bases, the J end lost 2 bases, and 11 bases lay between the germline ends. CDR1 and CDR2 from the germline V gene are SEHNR and FQNEAQ (reference sequence). DNA for the CDR3: TGTGCCAGCAGCTTGGGAGGGGGAGCCTACAATGAGCAGTTCTTC. Its protein product is CASSLGGGAYNEQFF.

The rearrangement joins TRBV5-4 to TRBJ2-1, with D possibly being TRBD2 (6 bases). The V gene lost 2 bases and the J gene lost 0 bases, with 9 bases spanning the gap. This CDR3 has 15 residues. Germline CDR1 reads SGHNT; CDR2 reads YYREEE (reference sequence). CDR3 in DNA: TGTGCCAGCAGCTTCCGGGGGAGCTCCTACAATGAGCAGTTCTTC. Residues: CASSFRGSSYNEQFF.

V and J are TRBV5-4 and TRBJ1-3, with a possible D match to TRBD1 (5 bases). The CDR3 sequence is 15 residues long. V was cut by 4 bases and J by 3 bases, with 14 bases left in between. Germline V gives CDR1 SGHNT, CDR2 YYREEE (reference sequence). The CDR3 DNA sequence: TGTGCCAGCAGCCCAGAGGGGAGGGATGGAAACACCATATATTTT. It codes for CASSPEGRDGNTIYF.

CDR3 loop: CASSQVRDSHTGELFF. In nucleotides, the CDR3 is TGCGCCAGCAGCCAAGTGAGAGACAGTCACACCGGGGAGCTGTTTTTT. This rearrangement joins TRBV4-1 to TRBJ2-2; D is perhaps TRBD1 (5 bases). The CDR3 covers 16 residues. Looked up from germline, CDR1 is MGHRA and CDR2 is YSYEKL. The germline V and J ends were trimmed by 1 base and 3 bases, with 12 bases remaining between them.

The J gene is TRBJ1-6, the V gene TRBV6-5; D not resolved. CDR1 is MNHEY and CDR2 is SVGAGI in the germline V gene. The CDR3 loop spans 15 amino acids. V gave up 2 bases and J gave up 5 bases, with 10 bases separating them. DNA of the CDR3: TGTGCCAGCAGTTACGAGGGTCTGGATAATTCACCCCTCCACTTT. Translating gives CASSYEGLDNSPLHF.

The V and J genes are TRBV9 and TRBJ2-7; 12 nucleotides match TRBD2. The V segment lost 0 bases and the J segment 7 bases; nucleotides outside the gene matches: 2. The CDR3 totals 14 residues. The germline CDR1 and CDR2 sequences are SGDLS and YYNGEE. CDR3 DNA: TGTGCCAGCAGCGTAGGACTAGCGGGAGCTGAGCAGTACTTC. This gives the protein CASSVGLAGAEQYF.

This clone was recorded once. J is TRBJ1-5 and V is TRBV19; TRBD1 agrees at 10 bases. The CDR3 runs to 19 residues. Germline assignment: CDR1 LNHDA and CDR2 SQIVND (reference sequence). V lost 3 bases, J lost 7 bases, and 18 bases stayed unmatched. Here the CDR3 DNA reads TGTGCCAGTAGTATGTCCCCCTCCCAGACAGGGGGCTTTCGACAGCCCCAGCATTTT. Translation gives CASSMSPSQTGGFRQPQHF.

The CDR3 coding sequence is TGCGCCAGCAGCCAAGATATTGGGGGCCTTTCCTACAATGAGCAGTTCTTC. This codes for CASSQDIGGLSYNEQFF. The chain employs TRBV4-3 and TRBJ2-1, with D maybe TRBD1 (6 bases). The V end lost 0 bases, the J end lost 1 base, and 13 bases lay between the germline ends. CDR1 LGHNA and CDR2 YSLEER come from the germline V gene. This CDR3 contains 17 residues.

This clone has just one count. Germline is not matched at one junction end, which may reflect a read error. The chain has TRBV5-4 and TRBJ2-1, with D hard to call. The length of the CDR3 is 14 residues. The germline CDR1 and CDR2 sequences are SGHNT and YYREEE (reference sequence). In DNA form, the CDR3 reads TGTGCCAGCAGCTTGGTTCACTCCAACAATGAGCAGTTCTTC. It translates to CASSLVHSNNEQFF.

V gene TRBV21-1 combines with J gene TRBJ1-5; TRBD1, the table's D call, lacks a check against the DNA. TRBV21-1 has pseudogene status. There are 17 residues in the CDR3. The CDR3 DNA follows: TGTGCCAGCAGCTGGCGACAGGGGGTGTGGAGCAATCAGCCCCAGCATTTT. It encodes CASSWRQGVWSNQPQHF.

V gene TRBV2 combines with J gene TRBJ1-2, with 8 nucleotides matching TRBD1. V dropped 5 bases and J dropped 4; count of bases not matched to a gene: 6. CDR1 is SNHLY, CDR2 FYNNEI, per germline. CDR3 size: 14 residues. CDR3 region: CASSKQGDIYGYTF. The CDR3 region has the DNA TGTGCCAGCAGTAAACAGGGGGATATCTATGGCTACACCTTC.

The chain uses TRBV5-1 and TRBJ2-5; TRBD1 might be the D (6 bases). Germline V gene data show CDR1 as SGHRS and CDR2 as YFSETQ. Trimming shortened V by 0 bases and J by 0 bases, and 9 bases separated the two germline ends. The CDR3 has 15 amino acids. CDR3 amino acids: CASSLEGTNQETQYF. Here the CDR3 DNA reads TGCGCCAGCAGCTTGGAAGGGACAAACCAAGAGACCCAGTACTTC.

The J gene is TRBJ2-7, the V gene TRBV6-1, with a weak D call TRBD1 (5 bases). The CDR3 spans 15 residues. Germline CDR1 is MNHNS and CDR2 is SASEGT. Deletions cut 5 bases from V and 4 bases from J, with 18 bases between. The chain's CDR3 is CASSLWGSFSYEQYF. The CDR3 DNA reads as TGTGCCAGCAGTCTGTGGGGCAGCTTCTCATACGAGCAGTACTTC.

The rearrangement uses TRBV30 and TRBJ2-5; D remains ambiguous. CDR3 size: 14 residues. Germline V gives CDR1 GTSNPN, CDR2 SVGIG (reference sequence). The V end was cut by 2 bases, the J end by 5 bases, with 15 bases between. The CDR3: CAWSKVGPAETQYF. CDR3 bases: TGTGCCTGGAGTAAGGTGGGCCCCGCCGAGACCCAGTACTTC.

This chain connects TRBV19 to TRBJ1-4, with D perhaps TRBD1 (6 bases). The germline V gene has CDR1 LNHDA and CDR2 SQIVND (reference sequence). Trimming removed 6 bases from V and 7 bases from J, with 21 bases in between. The CDR3 sequence is 16 residues long. The CDR3 is CASSPTGYGLGEKLFF. In DNA form, the CDR3 reads TGTGCCAGTAGCCCTACAGGGTATGGTTTGGGTGAAAAACTGTTTTTT.

The V call is TRBV13, the J call TRBJ1-1; D might be TRBD1 (5 bases). Germline assignment: CDR1 PRHDT and CDR2 FYEKMQ (reference sequence). The CDR3 totals 13 residues. Trimming cost V 5 bases and J 4 bases, with 11 bases left between them. The CDR3 spells CASSRGRGTEAFF. As DNA, the CDR3 is TGTGCCAGCAGCCGTGGGAGGGGCACTGAAGCTTTCTTT.

V is TRBV7-2 and J is TRBJ1-1; D is perhaps TRBD1 (6 bases). In germline, CDR1 is SGHTA, CDR2 FQGNSA. V was trimmed by 2 bases and J by 0 bases, leaving 16 bases between them. The CDR3 is 17 residues long. The CDR3 reads CASSLLWTELMNTEAFF. CDR3 nucleotide sequence: TGTGCCAGCAGCTTACTCTGGACAGAGCTTATGAACACTGAAGCTTTCTTT.

J is TRBJ2-7 and V is TRBV7-2, with TRBD2 identical over 13 bases. There are 15 residues in the CDR3. Trimming at V came to 3 bases and at J to 3 bases, leaving 2 bases not matched to a gene. The V gene's germline CDR1 is SGHTA and CDR2 FQGNSA. This CDR3 is CASSFTSGGVYEQYF. The CDR3, as DNA: TGTGCCAGCAGCTTCACTAGCGGGGGGGTCTACGAGCAGTACTTC.

J is TRBJ2-5 and V is TRBV2, with D tentatively TRBD1 (6 bases). V was trimmed by 4 bases and J by 1 base, leaving 10 bases between them. The CDR3 is made up of 14 amino acids. CDR1 and CDR2 (germline): SNHLY, FYNNEI. The CDR3 coding sequence is TGTGCCAGCAGTGGTCACAGGGCCCAAGAGACCCAGTACTTC. It is translated as CASSGHRAQETQYF.

This clone occurred a few times. This sequence joins TRBV18 and TRBJ1-6, with 9 positions matching TRBD1. The CDR3 has 16 amino acids. Germline CDR1 is KGHSH and CDR2 is LQKENI. V was pared by 5 bases and J by 6 bases, with 8 bases of the junction left unmatched. As DNA, the CDR3 is TGTGCCAGCTCAGAACAGGGGGCAACGGGTAATTCACCCCTCCACTTT. Protein sequence: CASSEQGATGNSPLHF.

The genes are TRBV11-2 and TRBJ1-1; the D is unclear. V was trimmed by 1 base and J by 7 bases, leaving 7 bases between them. Germline CDR1 is SGHAT and CDR2 is FQNNGV. CDR3 size: 12 residues. CDR3 residues: CASSLGGFEAFF. The CDR3 nucleotides read TGTGCCAGCAGCTTAGGCGGATTTGAAGCTTTCTTT.

This clone occurred a few times. The chain carries TRBV11-2 and TRBJ1-1; the D gene is possibly TRBD1 (6 bases). CDR3 length: 14 residues. Germline V lookup: CDR1 SGHAT, CDR2 FQNNGV. V was trimmed by 5 bases and J by 5 bases, leaving 15 bases between them. The DNA of the CDR3 is TGTGCCAGCAGCCCTCAGGGGCTTTGGACTGAAGCTTTCTTT. It codes for CASSPQGLWTEAFF.

The CDR3, as DNA: TGTGCCAGCAAATGGGGGGGAGGAGGCTACACCTTC. It codes for CASKWGGGGYTF. J is TRBJ1-2 and V is TRBV6-5, with D perhaps matching TRBD1 (5 bases). V was pared by 7 bases and J by 8 bases, with 14 bases between. The CDR3 extends over 12 amino acids. Looked up from germline, CDR1 is MNHEY and CDR2 is SVGAGI.

The chain combines TRBV7-2 with TRBJ1-3; D remains ambiguous. The CDR3 sequence is 13 residues long. V lost 0 bases and J lost 10, with 10 bases in between. Looked up from germline, CDR1 is SGHTA and CDR2 is FQGNSA. The CDR3 spells CASSLAMGRTIYF. In DNA, the CDR3 is TGTGCCAGCAGCTTAGCCATGGGGAGGACCATATATTTT.

J is TRBJ1-3 and V is TRBV7-2; D gene uncertain. The germline V gene encodes CDR1 SGHTA and CDR2 FQGNSA. Trimming left V 5 bases short and J 0 bases short, with 11 bases between. CDR3 size: 15 residues. CDR3 DNA: TGTGCCAGCAGCGCCGGGATCAGCTCTGGAAACACCATATATTTT. Encoded protein: CASSAGISSGNTIYF.

This clone was detected once. The chain recombines TRBV28 with TRBJ2-7; TRBD2 aligns across 9 bases. The V gene's germline CDR1 is MDHEN and CDR2 SYDVKM. The CDR3 is 13 residues long. V dropped 6 bases and J dropped 5; count of bases not matched to a gene: 5. The CDR3 is CASSDSGGHEQYF. The CDR3 coding sequence is TGTGCCAGCAGCGATAGCGGGGGCCACGAGCAGTACTTC.

The chain combines TRBV9 with TRBJ2-1, with TRBD2 matching 11 bases. With 3 bases clipped from V and 2 bases from J, the junction kept 1 base outside the gene matches. Germline-derived CDR1 and CDR2 are SGDLS and YYNGEE. The CDR3 length is 15 residues. CDR3 nucleotide sequence: TGTGCCAGCAGCGCTAGCGGGAGGCCCTACAATGAGCAGTTCTTC. The encoded protein is CASSASGRPYNEQFF.

This clone has a handful of counts. The chain uses TRBV18 and TRBJ2-5; the D is unclear. V dropped 4 bases and J dropped 5 bases, with 11 bases sitting between them. The CDR3 totals 13 residues. CDR1 and CDR2 from the germline V gene are KGHSH and LQKENI. The CDR3 bases are TGTGCCAGCTCACTATTCTCAGCGGAGACCCAGTACTTC. Its protein product is CASSLFSAETQYF.

The chain combines TRBV9 with TRBJ1-1, with 7 bases that match TRBD1. Germline CDR1 reads SGDLS; CDR2 reads YYNGEE. The CDR3 spans 11 residues. The ends lost 3 bases at V and 7 bases at J; junction bases unmatched: 0. CDR3 sequence reads: CASSGQGEAFF. CDR3 bases: TGTGCCAGCAGCGGACAGGGTGAAGCTTTCTTT.

The gene calls are TRBV5-4 and TRBJ2-5, with TRBD1 identical over 9 bases. CDR3 length: 16 amino acids. Germline V gene data show CDR1 as SGHNT and CDR2 as YYREEE (reference sequence). The ends lost 2 bases at V and 0 bases at J; junction bases unmatched: 5. CDR3 amino acids: CASSFGQGTYQETQYF. In nucleotides, the CDR3 is TGTGCCAGCAGCTTCGGACAGGGGACATACCAAGAGACCCAGTACTTC.